This T cell receptor beta chain is drawn from a study of blood T cell repertoires in COVID-19. Using immunoSEQ multiplex PCR, the repertoire was profiled, and TCRdb retains in-frame clones only, with some absent. The table records around 330,000 clones, approximately 88% of them present only once. The CDR3 runs to 13 residues. Germline loops: CDR1 SGHDN, CDR2 FVKESK. Trimming stripped 3 bases from V and 12 bases from J, with 14 bases between. Followed over time, Seattle patients had been enrolled while infection was active. The chain has TRBV14 and TRBJ1-4, with TRBD1 as a possible D gene (6 bases). The specimen sequenced was peripheral blood. This sequence originates from a woman between 25 and 40 years old with COVID-19, enrolled during active disease. CDR3 DNA: TGTGCCAGCAGCCAGATGGCGGGGGGCCAACTGTTTTTT. It specifies CASSQMAGGQLFF. Full variable domain (missing parts from reference TRBV14 and TRBJ1-4): EAGVTQFPSHSVIEKGQTVTLRCDPISGHDNLYWYRRVMGKEIKFLLHFVKESKQDESGMPNNRFLAERTGGTYSTLKVQPAELEDSGVYFCASSQMAGGQLFFGSGTQLSVL.